These 26 T cell receptor beta chains came from one sample sequenced in a study of blood T cells in healthy people across ages. The authors ran a second PCR of 7 to 11 cycles using a sample-barcoded 5' primer and a J-beta primer mix. MiXCR, run by TCRdb on the 5' RACE reads, gives a single entry per CDR3 protein. The profile covers 1.5 million to 2 million distinct CDR3 sequences, with 35% to 50% appearing a single time and more than 20% taken by the ten largest. The sequencing sample was made of blood. These receptor sequences come from a human donor in good health.

This clonotype was seen once. A clone one base away is much larger, so this may be a read error. This chain joins TRBV7-9 and TRBJ1-1; TRBD1 might be the D (5 bases). Germline V CDR1 and CDR2: SEHNR, FQNEAQ (reference sequence). The CDR3 contains 13 residues. In nucleotides, the CDR3 is TGTGCCTGCAGCTTAGAGATGGGGGTAGAAGCTTTCTTT. Encoded protein: CACSLEMGVEAFF.

CDR3 residues: CSVEISGYRGYTF. The DNA for the CDR3 is TGCAGCGTTGAAATCAGTGGATATCGTGGCTACACCTTC. The chain carries TRBV29-1 and TRBJ1-2; D gene unclear. The CDR3 loop spans 13 amino acids. The ends were cut back, 2 bases at V and 7 bases at J, with 14 bases in the middle. CDR1 is SQVTM and CDR2 is ANQGSEA in the germline V gene.

This clonotype was seen only a few times. The chain joins TRBV20-1 to TRBJ2-3; D may be TRBD1 (5 bases). The germline V gene has CDR1 DFQATT and CDR2 SNEGSKA (reference sequence). The CDR3 is made up of 15 amino acids. Trimming pared 3 bases from V and 3 bases from J, leaving 16 bases between. This CDR3 reads CSARRSGIQTDTQYF. In nucleotides, the CDR3 is TGCAGTGCTAGGCGGTCAGGGATTCAAACAGATACGCAGTATTTT.

There are a few counts of this clonotype. The chain is built from TRBV5-1 and TRBJ2-7, with D possibly matching TRBD1 (6 bases). The V end was cut by 0 bases, the J end by 5 bases, with 15 bases between. CDR3 length: 15 amino acids. Germline CDR1 and CDR2: SGHRS and YFSETQ. CDR3 in amino acids: CASSLGPTGSNEQYF. In nucleotides, the CDR3 is TGCGCCAGCAGCTTGGGCCCAACAGGGAGCAACGAGCAGTACTTC.

This clonotype came up once. The rearrangement links TRBV7-3 to TRBJ2-6; D ambiguous. The CDR3 runs to 15 residues. V was trimmed by 5 bases and J by 0 bases, leaving 8 bases between them. Germline V gene lookup returns CDR1 SGHTA and CDR2 FQGTGA. CDR3 in amino acids: CASSHDYSGANVLTF. The CDR3 region has the DNA TGTGCCAGCAGCCACGATTACTCTGGGGCCAACGTCCTGACTTTC.

The V and J genes are TRBV20-1 and TRBJ2-5; maybe TRBD1 (5 bases). Germline loops: CDR1 DFQATT, CDR2 SNEGSKA (reference sequence). This CDR3 has 15 amino acids. The germline V and J ends were trimmed by 0 bases and 5 bases, with 16 bases remaining between them. The CDR3 sequence: CSARDYQGNRETQYF. Here the CDR3 DNA reads TGCAGTGCTAGAGATTACCAGGGTAATAGGGAGACCCAGTACTTC.

The gene calls are TRBV21-1 and TRBJ1-3; TRBD1, as called in the table, went unchecked against the DNA. TRBV21-1 is labeled a pseudogene. The CDR3 contains 21 residues. The CDR3 spells CASSKAFNFGHRGNSGNTIYF. CDR3 sequence (DNA): TGTGCCAGCAGCAAAGCGTTTAACTTTGGTCACAGGGGAAACTCTGGAAACACCATATATTTT.

The CDR3 DNA reads TGTGCCAGCAGTTTATGGGGGGAAGGCTATGGCTACACCTTC. Amino acids: CASSLWGEGYGYTF. The chain links TRBV28 to TRBJ1-2, with D possibly TRBD1 on 5 matching bases. This CDR3 region has 14 residues. Germline CDR1 MDHEN, CDR2 SYDVKM. Trimming stripped 0 bases from V and 4 bases from J, with 9 bases between.

This clonotype was picked up a small number of times. V usage is TRBV20-1 and J usage is TRBJ1-1; D not certain. CDR3 length equals 13 residues. Germline CDR1 DFQATT, CDR2 SNEGSKA (reference sequence). Trimming shortened V by 5 bases and J by 3 bases, and 13 bases separated the two germline ends. CDR3 sequence (DNA): TGCAGTGCTCGAACAAAGTGGGACACTGAAGCTTTCTTT. It yields the protein CSARTKWDTEAFF.

The chain has TRBV4-1 and TRBJ2-5; the D call may be TRBD1 or TRBD2 (6 bases each). Germline CDR1 reads MGHRA; CDR2 reads YSYEKL. V lost 4 bases to trimming and J lost 4 bases, with 19 bases between them. This CDR3 is built from 16 residues. Written as DNA, the CDR3 is TGCGCCAGCAGCCGGGCCGATTACGGGGGCACAGAGACCCAGTACTTC. Translated, it gives CASSRADYGGTETQYF.

The chain has TRBV20-1 and TRBJ1-2; a possible D gene is TRBD1 (5 bases). Germline CDR1 reads DFQATT; CDR2 reads SNEGSKA (reference sequence). Trimming shortened V by 2 bases and J by 5 bases, and 21 bases separated the two germline ends. The CDR3 is 16 amino acids. The CDR3 nucleotides are TGCAGTGCTAGACGCCTCAGGGCTGACTCGCGATATGGCTACACCTTC. Its translation: CSARRLRADSRYGYTF.

This clonotype was detected only a few times. The V call is TRBV4-3, the J call TRBJ2-2, with D perhaps matching TRBD2 (6 bases). V lost 4 bases to trimming and J lost 1 base, with 10 bases between them. Per the germline V gene, CDR1 is LGHNA and CDR2 is YSLEER. CDR3 size: 15 residues. CDR3 loop: CASSPLGGNTGELFF. CDR3 DNA: TGCGCCAGCAGCCCATTGGGGGGGAACACCGGGGAGCTGTTTTTT.

This clonotype was picked up a small number of times. V usage is TRBV29-1 and J usage is TRBJ1-2, with 10 positions matching TRBD1. J gave up 8 bases and V 5 bases, and 11 bases lay outside the gene matches. CDR1 is SQVTM, CDR2 ANQGSEA, per germline. This CDR3 is built from 14 residues. The CDR3 sequence: CSVSLGTGVEGYTF. The CDR3 DNA follows: TGCAGCGTTTCTCTCGGGACAGGGGTTGAAGGCTACACCTTC.

V is TRBV9 and J is TRBJ2-6, with TRBD1 identical over 11 bases. Germline-derived CDR1 and CDR2 are SGDLS and YYNGEE. There are 21 residues in the CDR3. With V trimmed by 3 bases and J by 2 bases, 16 bases remained unmatched. The DNA of the CDR3 is TGTGCCAGCAGCGAGACCGTCGGGACAGGGGGGGACCAACCTGGGGCCAACGTCCTGACTTTC. Amino acid sequence: CASSETVGTGGDQPGANVLTF.

This clonotype was observed a handful of times. The rearrangement uses TRBV5-1 and TRBJ2-1; TRBD2 agrees at 12 bases. CDR1 SGHRS and CDR2 YFSETQ come from the germline V gene. Trimming at V came to 1 base and at J to 7 bases, leaving 6 bases not matched to a gene. The CDR3 has 16 amino acids. The CDR3 loop is CASSLRLAGGMNEQFF. Written as DNA, the CDR3 is TGCGCCAGCAGCTTGAGGCTAGCGGGGGGGATGAATGAGCAGTTCTTC.

The chain carries TRBV29-1 and TRBJ2-4; 8 bases line up with TRBD1. Gene TRBJ2-7 matches the end of the DNA better, so the J call may be wrong. CDR3 length: 16 amino acids. CDR1 and CDR2 from the germline V gene are SQVTM and ANQGSEA. The CDR3 reads CSVAPGVAGGAYEQYF. The CDR3 DNA reads as TGCAGCGTTGCTCCGGGGGTGGCAGGGGGCGCGTACGAGCAGTACTTC.

This clonotype has a count of ten or more. This chain uses TRBV10-3 with TRBJ2-5; 9 bases are a match to TRBD2. In germline, CDR1 is ENHRY, CDR2 SYGVKD. The CDR3 is made up of 16 amino acids. V was pared by 4 bases and J by 4 bases, with 10 bases of the junction left unmatched. The CDR3 region is CAISAELAGLRETQYF. The DNA of the CDR3 is TGTGCCATCAGTGCCGAACTAGCGGGTTTGAGAGAGACCCAGTACTTC.

V and J are TRBV9 and TRBJ2-1; 11 nucleotides line up with TRBD2. CDR1 SGDLS and CDR2 YYNGEE come from the germline V gene. This CDR3 spans 17 amino acids. Trimming cost V 4 bases and J 8 bases; bases outside gene matches: 14. CDR3 region: CASSSTSGTSGVDEQFF. The CDR3 nucleotides are TGTGCCAGCAGCTCAACATCCGGGACTAGCGGCGTAGATGAGCAGTTCTTC.

In its sample, this clonotype was seen a few times. The chain uses TRBV20-1 and TRBJ1-2, with D unclear. The CDR3 sequence is 13 residues long. Germline V gene sequence: CDR1 DFQATT, CDR2 SNEGSKA (reference sequence). The V end lost 2 bases, the J end lost 2 bases, and 9 bases lay between the germline ends. CDR3 nucleotides: TGCAGTGCTAGATCAGGACTGAACTATGGCTACACCTTC. It yields the protein CSARSGLNYGYTF.

The chain has TRBV28 and TRBJ2-7, with 10 bases aligning to TRBD2. The end of the DNA is better explained by TRBJ2-5, so the J call may be wrong. The V gene's germline CDR1 is MDHEN and CDR2 SYDVKM. This CDR3 has 15 amino acids. The CDR3 DNA reads TGTGCCAGCCTACCCCCGGGACTAGCGTCGGAGACCCAGTACTTC. The encoded protein is CASLPPGLASETQYF.

The chain is built from TRBV5-1 and TRBJ2-6; D unclear. In germline, CDR1 is SGHRS, CDR2 YFSETQ. This CDR3 spans 16 amino acids. V was clipped by 4 bases and J by 0 bases, with 11 bases between them. The CDR3 region has the DNA TGCGCCAGCAGCCCGGTCTGGAGCTCTGGGGCCAACGTCCTGACTTTC. Translating gives CASSPVWSSGANVLTF.

As concerns this clonotype: A read error is possible here, since a much larger clone lies one base away. This chain connects TRBV25-1 to TRBJ2-1, with 10 bases identical to TRBD1. CDR1 and CDR2 (germline): MGHDK, SYGVNS. The CDR3 is 14 residues long. The ends lost 6 bases at V and 9 bases at J; junction bases unmatched: 8. This chain's CDR3 is CASRTTGGCTEQFF. In DNA, the CDR3 is TGTGCCAGCAGGACGACAGGGGGCTGTACTGAGCAGTTCTTC.

J is TRBJ2-7 and V is TRBV20-1; weak D call: TRBD2 (5 bases). The CDR3 sequence is 12 residues long. Trimming removed 6 bases from V and 3 bases from J, with 12 bases in between. Germline CDR1 reads DFQATT; CDR2 reads SNEGSKA (reference sequence). This chain's CDR3 is CSASRRYYEQYF. In nucleotides, the CDR3 is TGCAGTGCCTCCAGGAGGTACTACGAGCAGTACTTC.

This clonotype was counted between two and nine times. J is TRBJ1-2 and V is TRBV12-3 or TRBV12-4, with 10 bases identical to TRBD1. The CDR3 has 17 residues. Trimming at V came to 6 bases and at J to 6 bases, leaving 16 bases not matched to a gene. The CDR3 loop reads CASSPLGRQGAGDGYTF. The CDR3 DNA reads as TGTGCCAGCAGCCCGTTGGGGAGACAGGGGGCCGGCGATGGCTACACCTTC.

This clonotype was seen a handful of times. The chain couples TRBV12-3 or TRBV12-4 to TRBJ1-2; D uncertain. Trimming stripped 6 bases from V and 8 bases from J, with 16 bases between. The CDR3 covers 13 residues. The chain's CDR3 is CASSSLWAKGYTF. Written as DNA, the CDR3 is TGTGCCAGCAGCTCCCTCTGGGCTAAGGGCTACACCTTC.

In DNA, the CDR3 is TGTGCCACCCGAGGGGGCCGTCACAATGAGCAGTTCTTC. This translates into CATRGGRHNEQFF. The chain recombines TRBV24-1 with TRBJ2-1, with 7 bases matching TRBD1. Per the germline V gene, CDR1 is KGHDR and CDR2 is SFDVKD. The CDR3 totals 13 residues. Trimming removed 9 bases from V and 5 bases from J; junction bases left unmatched: 6.